This T cell receptor beta chain was found in a study of cytomegalovirus exposure and HLA in healthy donors. General observations from the study: Available immune exposure information was restricted to CMV serostatus only. Later examination showed HLA-associated TCR beta chains had greater clonal expansion than equally common others. In a later analysis, DRB1 alleles had the most associated TCRs; HLA-C alleles the fewest.

Unrecorded immune exposures were likely, despite nominal health at sampling. The study ran its PCR with 60 Vbeta and 13 Jbeta primers. The repertoire was sequenced with immunoSEQ multiplex PCR; TCRdb's copy has only in-frame clones and lacks some. The table shows fewer than 250,000 clones, with 65% to 80% occurring only once. This clone was seen just once. Its antigen remains unidentified. The ends were cut back, 3 bases at V and 11 bases at J, with 22 bases in the middle. The CDR3 is 15 residues long. Germline CDR1 reads MNHEY; CDR2 reads SVGAGI. The genes are TRBV6-5 and TRBJ1-1; D is possibly TRBD1 (6 bases). This clonotype was obtained from a woman in her thirties or forties in good health and CMV-seronegative. The sequenced sample consisted of PBMCs. CDR3 loop: CASSYRTSDSLGAFF. CDR3 DNA: TGTGCCAGCAGTTATAGGACCTCGGACAGCCTTGGGGCTTTCTTT.